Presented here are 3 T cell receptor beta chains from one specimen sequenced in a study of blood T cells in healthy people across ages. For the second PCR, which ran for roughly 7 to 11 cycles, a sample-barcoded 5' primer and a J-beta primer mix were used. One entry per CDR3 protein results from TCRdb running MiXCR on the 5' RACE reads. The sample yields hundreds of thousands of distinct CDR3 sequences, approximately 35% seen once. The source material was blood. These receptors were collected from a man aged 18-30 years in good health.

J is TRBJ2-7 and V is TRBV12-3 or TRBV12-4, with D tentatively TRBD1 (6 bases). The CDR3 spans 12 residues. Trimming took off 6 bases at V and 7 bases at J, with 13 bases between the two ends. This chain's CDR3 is CASRLGANEQYF. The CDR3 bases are TGTGCCAGCAGGTTGGGGGCCAATGAGCAGTACTTC.

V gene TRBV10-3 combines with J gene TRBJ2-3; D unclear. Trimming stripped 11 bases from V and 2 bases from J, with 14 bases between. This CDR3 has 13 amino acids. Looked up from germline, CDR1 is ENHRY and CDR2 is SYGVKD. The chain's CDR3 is CAAQSQHTDTQYF. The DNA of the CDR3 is TGTGCCGCACAGAGCCAACACACAGATACGCAGTATTTT.

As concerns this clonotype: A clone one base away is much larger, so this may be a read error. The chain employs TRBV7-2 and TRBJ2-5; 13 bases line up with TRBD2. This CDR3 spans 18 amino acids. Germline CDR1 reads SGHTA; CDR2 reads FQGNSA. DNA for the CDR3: TGTGCCGGCAGCTTAGGAACTAGCGGGGGGGGGCGTCGAGAGACCCAGTACTTC. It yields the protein CAGSLGTSGGGRRETQYF.